This T cell receptor beta chain was observed in a study of PD-L1 blockade in urothelial cancer. Study-level information: Analyzed time points were 3 weeks (second dose) and 6 weeks after therapy began. When blood samples were assessed, the median T cell count was around 150,000.

Time point here: pretreatment peripheral blood. CDR1 is KGHSH and CDR2 is LQKENI in the germline V gene. The CDR3 covers 13 residues. Unmatched junction bases numbered 1, after V lost 4 bases and J lost 5 bases. The authors spiked synthetic TCR analog templates into each PCR. Sequencing was performed with immunoSEQ multiplex PCR; in TCRdb, only in-frame clones are kept and a portion is missing. The repertoire holds about 79,000 clones, more than 75% seen once, with more than 13% in the top ten. This clone has only a few counts. Its matching antigen is unknown. Broader study findings: Pretreatment TCR clonality in blood, when below the median, was predictive of better survival.

The input for sequencing was PBMCs, taken around atezolizumab (anti-PD-L1) treatment. This rearrangement joins TRBV18 to TRBJ2-1, with 8 bases that match TRBD1. The receptor was derived from a man aged 55-75 years with urothelial cancer. CDR3 residues: CASSRQGHNEQFF. The CDR3 DNA follows: TGTGCCAGCTCACGACAGGGGCACAATGAGCAGTTCTTC.